This TCR beta chain was documented in a study of T cell responses to AZD1222 COVID-19 vaccine. From germline, CDR1 is LGHDT and CDR2 YNNKEL (reference sequence). CDR3 length: 13 residues. The ends lost 4 bases at V and 6 bases at J; junction bases unmatched: 0. Clones were sequenced by immunoSEQ multiplex PCR, and TCRdb holds only the in-frame ones, with some missing. The profile shows some 87,000 clones, about 93% of them singletons. The J gene is TRBJ2-2, the V gene TRBV3-1 (or the pseudogene TRBV3-2), with TRBD1 matching over 9 bases. Specimen: peripheral blood, collected on day 0 of MenACWY control vaccination. This sequence originates from an adult in good health. The CDR3 DNA is TGTGCCAGCAGCCGGGACAGGGCCGGGGAGCTGTTTTTT. It specifies CASSRDRAGELFF.